This TCR beta chain was recorded in a study of glioma-infiltrating T cells after dendritic cell vaccination. The overall study: Patients received three intradermal dendritic cell vaccine injections at biweekly intervals.

Up to about 2 ug genomic DNA was used for TCRB CDR3 amplification. Method: immunoSEQ multiplex PCR; TCRdb's copy keeps in-frame clones and lacks some. The sample has approximately 91,000 clones, 75% to 85% seen once. Noted time point: after dendritic cell vaccination, including at tumor progression/relapse. The CDR3 is made up of 20 amino acids. J was trimmed by 2 bases and V by 4 bases; bases with no gene match: 18. The V gene's germline CDR1 is MNHEY and CDR2 SMNVEV (reference sequence). The source of this sequence is a human donor with glioblastoma. Specimen: blood, collected after dendritic cell vaccination. The genes are TRBV27 and TRBJ2-7, with TRBD2 identical over 12 bases. Here the CDR3 DNA reads TGTGCCAGCAGTTCCCGGGACAGGGGATACGGACTAGCGGGGCCCTACGAGCAGTACTTC. Its protein is CASSSRDRGYGLAGPYEQYF.